The 30 T cell receptor beta chains below all came from one sample that was sequenced in a study of cytomegalovirus exposure and HLA in healthy donors. 13 Jbeta primers and 60 Vbeta primers were used for the PCR. The data were produced by immunoSEQ multiplex PCR, yet TCRdb's version contains in-frame clones alone and is incomplete. The sample contains approximately 150,000 clones, roughly three quarters of which appear only once. What was sequenced was PBMCs. Receptor source: a male donor in good health and CMV-seropositive.

The DNA for the CDR3 is TGCGCCAGCAGCCTCGACAGGGCGGCTAACTATGGCTACACCTTC. This gives the protein CASSLDRAANYGYTF. This chain links TRBV4-3 with TRBJ1-2, with 7 bases that match TRBD1. This CDR3 is 15 amino acids long. Unmatched junction bases numbered 5, after V lost 4 bases and J lost 0 bases. Per germline, CDR1 LGHNA and CDR2 YSLEER.

This clone was counted a single time. This CDR3 reads CASSFSSWAGYTF. For the CDR3, the DNA is TGTGCCAGCAGCTTTTCCTCTTGGGCAGGCTACACCTTC. This chain links TRBV11-2 with TRBJ1-2; D is undetermined. The CDR3 covers 13 residues. Germline V gives CDR1 SGHAT, CDR2 FQNNGV. With 3 bases removed from V and 8 bases from J, the gap between germline ends came to 13 bases.

The gene calls are TRBV11-2 and TRBJ1-1; D gene ambiguous. This CDR3 has 14 residues. Trimming removed 3 bases from V and 4 bases from J, with 12 bases in between. Per the germline V gene, CDR1 is SGHAT and CDR2 is FQNNGV. The CDR3 sequence: CASSFRHASTEAFF. CDR3 coding DNA: TGTGCCAGCAGCTTCCGACACGCCTCCACTGAAGCTTTCTTT.

This clone was seen once. The chain joins TRBV6-6 to TRBJ1-2; unclear D gene. V was trimmed by 5 bases and J by 1 base, leaving 11 bases between them. Germline V lookup: CDR1 MNHNY, CDR2 SVGAGI (reference sequence). There are 14 residues in the CDR3. The CDR3 sequence is CASSDDSSNYGYTF. CDR3 bases: TGTGCCAGCAGTGACGATAGCAGTAACTATGGCTACACCTTC.

The rearrangement uses TRBV15 and TRBJ2-3; 8 positions match TRBD2. Germline CDR1 and CDR2: LNHNV and YYDKDF (reference sequence). V was pared by 4 bases and J by 2 bases, with 5 bases of the junction left unmatched. This CDR3 spans 15 amino acids. CDR3 sequence reads: CATSKRTSLTDTQYF. In nucleotides, the CDR3 is TGTGCCACCAGCAAACGGACTAGCCTCACAGATACGCAGTATTTT.

The V call is TRBV6-1, the J call TRBJ2-1; the D gene is possibly TRBD1 (8 bases). There are 15 residues in the CDR3. Germline V gene sequence: CDR1 MNHNS, CDR2 SASEGT. V lost 7 bases to trimming and J lost 6 bases, with 19 bases between them. CDR3 protein: CASTGQGGGANEQFF. In DNA form, the CDR3 reads TGTGCCAGCACCGGACAGGGAGGGGGGGCCAATGAGCAGTTCTTC.

The V and J genes are TRBV30 and TRBJ2-2, with TRBD2 identical over 10 bases. This CDR3 contains 14 residues. V lost 4 bases to trimming and J lost 6 bases; unmatched junction nucleotides: 5. Germline loops: CDR1 GTSNPN, CDR2 SVGIG (reference sequence). The CDR3 region is CAWNSGGAPGELFF. CDR3 coding DNA: TGTGCCTGGAACAGCGGGGGGGCCCCCGGGGAGCTGTTTTTT.

This clone was observed a single time. The chain employs TRBV16 and TRBJ1-5; D gene ambiguous. This CDR3 region has 13 residues. Germline V CDR1 and CDR2: KGHSY, FQNENV. The V gene lost 0 bases and the J gene lost 4 bases, with 4 bases spanning the gap. The CDR3 spells CASSQSENQPQHF. CDR3 in DNA: TGTGCCAGCAGCCAATCGGAGAATCAGCCCCAGCATTTT.

The DNA of the CDR3 is TGTGCCAGCAGTGATGGGAAGGCGGGGGACACTGAAGCTTTCTTT. This sequence encodes CASSDGKAGDTEAFF. The J gene is TRBJ1-1, the V gene TRBV6-1; possible D gene TRBD1, 5 bases. From germline, CDR1 is MNHNS and CDR2 SASEGT. The V and J ends lost 3 bases and 3 bases respectively, with 14 bases between them. The CDR3 spans 15 residues.

V gene TRBV5-4 combines with J gene TRBJ1-4, with D uncertain. V was pared by 2 bases and J by 0 bases, with 8 bases between. CDR1 and CDR2 from the germline V gene are SGHNT and YYREEE (reference sequence). This CDR3 spans 15 amino acids. The CDR3 DNA reads TGTGCCAGCAGCTTCGACGGAGCAACTAATGAAAAACTGTTTTTT. This gives the protein CASSFDGATNEKLFF. Together with reference TRBV5-4 and TRBJ1-4, the CDR3 gives the full variable domain: ETGVTQSPTHLIKTRGQQVTLRCSSQSGHNTVSWYQQALGQGPQFIFQYYREEENGRGNFPPRFSGLQFPNYSSELNVNALELDDSALYLCASSFDGATNEKLFFGSGTQLSVL.

This clone was detected a few times. V usage is TRBV7-9 and J usage is TRBJ1-5, with D possibly TRBD1 on 5 matching bases. Trimming left V 5 bases short and J 6 bases short, with 14 bases between. The germline V gene encodes CDR1 SEHNR and CDR2 FQNEAQ (reference sequence). The CDR3 sequence is 14 residues long. This CDR3 reads CASSRDSSLQPQHF. The CDR3 DNA reads as TGTGCCAGCAGCCGAGACAGTTCCCTTCAGCCCCAGCATTTT.

This clone was recorded only once. The chain recombines TRBV9 with TRBJ2-5; 8 bases fit TRBD2. Germline V gene sequence: CDR1 SGDLS, CDR2 YYNGEE. The V gene end was trimmed by 3 bases and the J gene end by 2 bases; junction bases not matched to a gene: 9. There are 16 residues in the CDR3. CDR3 sequence: CASSALAGQRQETQYF. The CDR3 region has the DNA TGTGCCAGCAGCGCCTTAGCGGGGCAAAGGCAAGAGACCCAGTACTTC.

This clone was counted only a few times. The chain has TRBV30 and TRBJ1-5; D remains ambiguous. This CDR3 contains 15 residues. CDR1 GTSNPN and CDR2 SVGIG come from the germline V gene (reference sequence). V dropped 2 bases and J dropped 0 bases, with 11 bases sitting between them. The CDR3 reads CAWSSGRASNQPQHF. The CDR3 DNA is TGTGCCTGGAGTTCGGGGAGGGCTAGCAATCAGCCCCAGCATTTT. The full variable domain, with the rest looked up from reference TRBV30 and TRBJ1-5, is SQTIHQWPATLVQPVGSPLSLECTVEGTSNPNLYWYRQAAGRGLQLLFYSVGIGQISSEVPQNLSASRPQDRQFILSSKKLLLSDSGFYLCAWSSGRASNQPQHFGDGTRLSIL.

The V and J genes are TRBV19 and TRBJ1-5, with D possibly being TRBD1 (6 bases). Germline V gives CDR1 LNHDA, CDR2 SQIVND (reference sequence). The germline V and J ends were trimmed by 0 bases and 5 bases, with 17 bases remaining between them. This CDR3 spans 17 amino acids. CDR3 in amino acids: CASSIDTGRAMDQPQHF. The DNA for the CDR3 is TGTGCCAGTAGTATAGACACAGGGAGGGCCATGGATCAGCCCCAGCATTTT. The variable domain in full, with the rest retrieved from reference TRBV19 and TRBJ1-5, is DGGITQSPKYLFRKEGQNVTLSCEQNLNHDAMYWYRQDPGQGLRLIYYSQIVNDFQKGDIAEGYSVSREKKESFPLTVTSAQKNPTAFYLCASSIDTGRAMDQPQHFGDGTRLSIL.

This clone was found a few times. The chain employs TRBV6-4 and TRBJ2-2, with D tentatively TRBD1 (5 bases). The CDR3 totals 14 residues. Per germline, CDR1 MRHNA and CDR2 SNTAGT. The V end lost 3 bases, the J end lost 5 bases, and 10 bases lay between the germline ends. The CDR3 coding sequence is TGTGCCAGCAGTGAGGGCAGGGCGACCGGGGAGCTGTTTTTT. Residues: CASSEGRATGELFF.

J is TRBJ2-7 and V is TRBV6-5, with 9 bases that match TRBD2. Germline CDR1 is MNHEY and CDR2 is SVGAGI. V trimming: 7 bases; J trimming: 4 bases; junction bases outside the gene matches: 8. There are 14 residues in the CDR3. CDR3 sequence: CASTPWRGGYEQYF. In nucleotides, the CDR3 is TGTGCCAGCACCCCGTGGCGGGGGGGGTACGAGCAGTACTTC.

The rearrangement links TRBV11-2 to TRBJ2-5, with 8 bases aligning to TRBD2. V lost 3 bases, J lost 2 bases, and 2 bases stayed unmatched. Germline V gene lookup returns CDR1 SGHAT and CDR2 FQNNGV. This CDR3 contains 14 residues. CDR3 nucleotides: TGTGCCAGCAGCTTCCGGGGGGGGCAAGAGACCCAGTACTTC. Translating it yields CASSFRGGQETQYF.

The chain has TRBV11-2 and TRBJ2-3; 11 nucleotides agree with TRBD2. The CDR3 sequence is 15 residues long. The V gene end was trimmed by 4 bases and the J gene end by 3 bases; junction bases not matched to a gene: 3. Germline-derived CDR1 and CDR2 are SGHAT and FQNNGV. The CDR3 DNA follows: TGTGCCAGCAGCTCGGGGACTAGCGGTACAGATACGCAGTATTTT. Encoded protein: CASSSGTSGTDTQYF.

The chain has TRBV7-9 and TRBJ2-3, with D maybe TRBD1 (5 bases). CDR3 length equals 14 residues. Germline values: CDR1 SEHNR, CDR2 FQNEAQ (reference sequence). Trimming cost V 6 bases and J 2 bases, with 12 bases left between them. In DNA, the CDR3 is TGTGCCAGCAGACGCCAGGGATTCACAGATACGCAGTATTTT. This sequence encodes CASRRQGFTDTQYF. Using reference TRBV7-9 and TRBJ2-3 for the parts outside the CDR3, the full variable domain is DTGVSQNPRHKITKRGQNVTFRCDPISEHNRLYWYRQTLGQGPEFLTYFQNEAQLEKSRLLSDRFSAERPKGSFSTLEIQRTEQGDSAMYLCASRRQGFTDTQYFGPGTRLTVL.

This clone has just a few counts. V is TRBV5-6 and J is TRBJ1-5; weak D call: TRBD1 (6 bases). Trimming left V 0 bases short and J 7 bases short, with 11 bases between. Germline CDR1 is SGHDT and CDR2 is YYEEEE. This CDR3 contains 14 residues. CDR3 DNA: TGTGCCAGCAGCTTGGAGGGGGTGGGCCAGCCCCAGCATTTT. It yields the protein CASSLEGVGQPQHF. The whole variable domain, remainder taken from reference TRBV5-6 and TRBJ1-5, is DAGVTQSPTHLIKTRGQQVTLRCSPKSGHDTVSWYQQALGQGPQFIFQYYEEEERQRGNFPDRFSGHQFPNYSSELNVNALLLGDSALYLCASSLEGVGQPQHFGDGTRLSIL.

The V gene is TRBV5-1, the J gene TRBJ1-4; the match to TRBD1 covers 7 bases. Trimming cost V 3 bases and J 7 bases; bases outside gene matches: 3. The CDR3 sequence is 13 residues long. The germline CDR1 and CDR2 sequences are SGHRS and YFSETQ. CDR3: CASSSRDSEKLFF. The CDR3, as DNA: TGCGCCAGCAGCTCTAGGGACAGTGAAAAACTGTTTTTT.

The table lists this clone with a count of one. The CDR3 region is CASSSSGGDTDTQYF. CDR3 sequence (DNA): TGTGCCAGCAGCTCAAGCGGGGGGGACACAGATACGCAGTATTTT. J is TRBJ2-3 and V is TRBV7-2; 10 bases are a match to TRBD2. After removal of 4 bases from V and 2 bases from J, the junction contained 3 bases not matched to a gene. The CDR3 loop spans 15 amino acids. In germline, CDR1 is SGHTA, CDR2 FQGNSA.

The V call is TRBV6-5, the J call TRBJ2-3; weak D call: TRBD2 (5 bases). Trimming pared 0 bases from V and 8 bases from J, leaving 18 bases between. The CDR3 has 16 residues. Germline V gene lookup returns CDR1 MNHEY and CDR2 SVGAGI. The DNA of the CDR3 is TGTGCCAGCAGTTACTCGGGGTTCACATCGGAGGTTACGCAGTATTTT. Translated: CASSYSGFTSEVTQYF.

As for this clone: This same CDR3 is encoded by further DNA sequences in the sample. The rearrangement joins TRBV4-2 to TRBJ2-1; tentatively, D is TRBD2 (5 bases). Looked up from germline, CDR1 is LGHNA and CDR2 is YNFKEQ. This CDR3 is 15 amino acids long. The V gene lost 0 bases and the J gene lost 3 bases, with 9 bases spanning the gap. In DNA form, the CDR3 reads TGTGCCAGCAGCCAAGAAGCGGCGAGCTACAATGAGCAGTTCTTC. Translating gives CASSQEAASYNEQFF.

This chain connects TRBV5-1 to TRBJ2-7, with D hard to call. CDR1 and CDR2 from the germline V gene are SGHRS and YFSETQ. The CDR3 runs to 11 residues. V gave up 3 bases and J gave up 1 base, with 2 bases separating them. CDR3 in amino acids: CASSSSYEQYF. The CDR3, as DNA: TGCGCCAGCAGCTCTTCCTACGAGCAGTACTTC.

The V and J genes are TRBV2 and TRBJ1-5; 9 bases agree with TRBD1. The CDR3 runs to 14 residues. Germline CDR1 reads SNHLY; CDR2 reads FYNNEI. Germline trimming cut 7 bases from V and 4 bases from J; bases unmatched to any gene: 5. The DNA for the CDR3 is TGTGCCAGCATGGGGACAGGGCATAATCAGCCCCAGCATTTT. Translation gives CASMGTGHNQPQHF. Complete variable domain (other parts from reference TRBV2 and TRBJ1-5): EPEVTQTPSHQVTQMGQEVILRCVPISNHLYFYWYRQILGQKVEFLVSFYNNEISEKSEIFDDQFSVERPDGSNFTLKIRSTKLEDSAMYFCASMGTGHNQPQHFGDGTRLSIL.

The chain uses TRBV21-1 and TRBJ1-6; TRBD1 is the table's D call, not checked against the DNA. TRBV21-1 is given as a pseudogene. The CDR3 consists of 16 residues. In nucleotides, the CDR3 is TGTGCCAGCAGCAAAGAAGAGGACAGGGTGAGTTCACCCCTCCACTTT. Translation: CASSKEEDRVSSPLHF.

This clone has a handful of counts. V and J are TRBV7-9 and TRBJ1-2; D is possibly TRBD1 (5 bases). Trimming removed 5 bases at V and 4 bases at J, with 11 bases between. CDR1 and CDR2 from the germline V gene are SEHNR and FQNEAQ (reference sequence). The CDR3 has 13 amino acids. CDR3 sequence reads: CASSPGGVYGYTF. CDR3 nucleotides: TGTGCCAGCAGCCCCGGGGGGGTCTATGGCTACACCTTC.

The chain is built from TRBV9 and TRBJ2-1, with 7 positions matching TRBD1. Germline CDR1 and CDR2: SGDLS and YYNGEE. The CDR3 is 14 amino acids. Trimming cost V 4 bases and J 0 bases; bases outside gene matches: 1. The CDR3 loop reads CASSPGGSYNEQFF. CDR3 sequence (DNA): TGTGCCAGCAGCCCAGGGGGCTCCTACAATGAGCAGTTCTTC.

The sample holds a few counts of this clone. V is TRBV30 and J is TRBJ1-2; 9 bases are a match to TRBD1. CDR3 length: 15 amino acids. The junction had 11 bases not matched to a gene; V was cut back by 4 bases and J by 5 bases. Germline V gene lookup returns CDR1 GTSNPN and CDR2 SVGIG (reference sequence). The CDR3 sequence is CAWKPGQGRGYGYTF. The CDR3 region has the DNA TGTGCCTGGAAGCCGGGACAGGGTAGAGGATATGGCTACACCTTC. Full variable domain (outside the CDR3, taken from reference TRBV30 and TRBJ1-2): SQTIHQWPATLVQPVGSPLSLECTVEGTSNPNLYWYRQAAGRGLQLLFYSVGIGQISSEVPQNLSASRPQDRQFILSSKKLLLSDSGFYLCAWKPGQGRGYGYTFGSGTRLTVV.